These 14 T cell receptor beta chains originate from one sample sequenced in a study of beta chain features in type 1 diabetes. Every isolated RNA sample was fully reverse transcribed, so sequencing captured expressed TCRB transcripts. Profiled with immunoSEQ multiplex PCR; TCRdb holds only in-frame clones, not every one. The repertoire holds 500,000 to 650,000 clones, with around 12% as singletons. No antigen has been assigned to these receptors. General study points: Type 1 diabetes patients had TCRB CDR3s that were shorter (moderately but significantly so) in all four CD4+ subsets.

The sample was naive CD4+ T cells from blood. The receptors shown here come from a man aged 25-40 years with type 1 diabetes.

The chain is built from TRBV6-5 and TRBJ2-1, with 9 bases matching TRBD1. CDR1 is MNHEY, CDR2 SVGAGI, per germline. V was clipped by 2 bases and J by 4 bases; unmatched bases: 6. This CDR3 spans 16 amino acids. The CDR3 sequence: CASSYTGTGPYNEQFF. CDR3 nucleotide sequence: TGTGCCAGCAGTTACACGGGGACAGGGCCATACAATGAGCAGTTCTTC.

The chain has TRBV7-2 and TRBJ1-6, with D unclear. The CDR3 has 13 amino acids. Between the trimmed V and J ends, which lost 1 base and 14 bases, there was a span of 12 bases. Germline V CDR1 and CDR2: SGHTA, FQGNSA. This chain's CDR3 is CASSLGTATALHF. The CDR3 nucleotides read TGTGCCAGCAGCTTAGGAACGGCCACGGCCCTCCACTTT.

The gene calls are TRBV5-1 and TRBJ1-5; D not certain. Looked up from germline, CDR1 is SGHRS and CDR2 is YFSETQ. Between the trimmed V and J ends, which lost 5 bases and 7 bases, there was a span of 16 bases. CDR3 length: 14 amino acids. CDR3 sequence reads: CASSEGEKGQPQHF. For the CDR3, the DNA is TGCGCCAGCAGTGAGGGAGAGAAAGGGCAGCCCCAGCATTTT.

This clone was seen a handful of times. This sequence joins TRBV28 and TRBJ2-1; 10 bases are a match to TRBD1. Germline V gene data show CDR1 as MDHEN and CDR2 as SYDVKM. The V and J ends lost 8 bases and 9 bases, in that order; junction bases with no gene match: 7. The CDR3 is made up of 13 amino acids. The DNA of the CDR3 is TGTGCCAGCGCGGGACAGGGGCTGGGTGAGCAGTTCTTC. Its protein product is CASAGQGLGEQFF.

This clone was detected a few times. DNA of the CDR3: TGCGCCAGCAGCCTCGGGGAAGAGCACTCCTACGAGCAGTACTTC. Residues: CASSLGEEHSYEQYF. The chain employs TRBV4-3 and TRBJ2-7; a possible D gene is TRBD2 (5 bases). Trimming stripped 4 bases from V and 0 bases from J, with 13 bases between. Germline V gene data show CDR1 as LGHNA and CDR2 as YSLEER. The CDR3 totals 15 residues.

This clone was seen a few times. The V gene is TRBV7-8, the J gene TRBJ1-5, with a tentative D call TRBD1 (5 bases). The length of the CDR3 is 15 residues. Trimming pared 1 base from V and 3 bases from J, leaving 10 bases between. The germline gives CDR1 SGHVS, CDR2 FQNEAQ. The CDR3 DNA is TGTGCCAGCAGCTTAGAGCAGGGCCTCAATCAGCCCCAGCATTTT. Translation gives CASSLEQGLNQPQHF. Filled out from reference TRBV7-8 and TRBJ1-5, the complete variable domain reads GAGVSQSPRYKVAKRGQDVALRCDPISGHVSLFWYQQALGQGPEFLTYFQNEAQLDKSGLPSDRFFAERPEGSVSTLKIQRTQQEDSAVYLCASSLEQGLNQPQHFGDGTRLSIL.

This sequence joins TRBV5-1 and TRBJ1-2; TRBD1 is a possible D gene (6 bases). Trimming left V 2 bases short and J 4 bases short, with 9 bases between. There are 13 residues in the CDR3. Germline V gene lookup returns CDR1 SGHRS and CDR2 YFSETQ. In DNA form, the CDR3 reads TGCGCCAGCAGCTTAACGACAGGCTATGGCTACACCTTC. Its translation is CASSLTTGYGYTF.

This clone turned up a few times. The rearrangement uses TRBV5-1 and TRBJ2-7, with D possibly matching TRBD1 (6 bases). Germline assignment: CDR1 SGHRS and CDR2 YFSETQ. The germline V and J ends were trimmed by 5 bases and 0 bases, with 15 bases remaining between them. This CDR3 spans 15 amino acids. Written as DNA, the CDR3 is TGCGCCAGCAGGCCGCAGGGGATGGGCTCCTACGAGCAGTACTTC. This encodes CASRPQGMGSYEQYF.

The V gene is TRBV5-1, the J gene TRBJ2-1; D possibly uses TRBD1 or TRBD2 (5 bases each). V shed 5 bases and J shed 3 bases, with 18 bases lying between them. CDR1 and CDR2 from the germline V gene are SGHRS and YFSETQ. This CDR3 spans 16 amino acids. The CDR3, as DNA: TGCGCCAGCAGTATCGGGGACCAGCCCCACTACAATGAGCAGTTCTTC. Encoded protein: CASSIGDQPHYNEQFF.

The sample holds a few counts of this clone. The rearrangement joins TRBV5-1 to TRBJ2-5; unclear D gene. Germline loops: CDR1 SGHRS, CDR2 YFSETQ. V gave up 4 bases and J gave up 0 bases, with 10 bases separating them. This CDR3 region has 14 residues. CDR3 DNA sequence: TGCGCCAGCAGCCCCTTAACGTACCAAGAGACCCAGTACTTC. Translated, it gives CASSPLTYQETQYF. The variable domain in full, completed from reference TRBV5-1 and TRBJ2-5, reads KAGVTQTPRYLIKTRGQQVTLSCSPISGHRSVSWYQQTPGQGLQFLFEYFSETQRNKGNFPGRFSGRQFSNSRSEMNVSTLELGDSALYLCASSPLTYQETQYFGPGTRLLVL.

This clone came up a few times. As DNA, the CDR3 is TGTGCCAGCAGTTACTCCTGGGGGAACACTGAAGCTTTCTTT. It translates to CASSYSWGNTEAFF. This chain links TRBV6-6 with TRBJ1-1; D is uncertain. Germline CDR1 reads MNHNY; CDR2 reads SVGAGI (reference sequence). The CDR3 loop spans 14 amino acids. V was trimmed by 0 bases and J by 1 base, leaving 6 bases between them.

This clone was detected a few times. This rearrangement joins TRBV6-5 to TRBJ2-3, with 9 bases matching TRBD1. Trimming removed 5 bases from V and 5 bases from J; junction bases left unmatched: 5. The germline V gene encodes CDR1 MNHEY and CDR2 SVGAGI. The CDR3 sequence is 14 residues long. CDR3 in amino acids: CASSRGQGIDTQYF. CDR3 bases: TGTGCCAGCAGTCGCGGACAGGGGATAGATACGCAGTATTTT.

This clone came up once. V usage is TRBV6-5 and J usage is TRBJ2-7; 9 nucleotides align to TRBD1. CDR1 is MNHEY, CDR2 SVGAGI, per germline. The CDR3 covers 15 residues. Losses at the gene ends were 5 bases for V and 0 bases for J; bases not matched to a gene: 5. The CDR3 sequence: CASSPTGGNSYEQYF. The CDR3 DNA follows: TGTGCCAGCAGTCCGACAGGGGGGAACTCCTACGAGCAGTACTTC.

CDR3 DNA: TGTGCCAGCAGCGACTGGACAGGATCGAACACCGGGGAGCTGTTTTTT. It codes for CASSDWTGSNTGELFF. The J gene is TRBJ2-2, the V gene TRBV9; TRBD1 aligns across 7 bases. The CDR3 totals 16 residues. The V segment lost 3 bases and the J segment 0 bases; nucleotides outside the gene matches: 5. Germline V gene sequence: CDR1 SGDLS, CDR2 YYNGEE.